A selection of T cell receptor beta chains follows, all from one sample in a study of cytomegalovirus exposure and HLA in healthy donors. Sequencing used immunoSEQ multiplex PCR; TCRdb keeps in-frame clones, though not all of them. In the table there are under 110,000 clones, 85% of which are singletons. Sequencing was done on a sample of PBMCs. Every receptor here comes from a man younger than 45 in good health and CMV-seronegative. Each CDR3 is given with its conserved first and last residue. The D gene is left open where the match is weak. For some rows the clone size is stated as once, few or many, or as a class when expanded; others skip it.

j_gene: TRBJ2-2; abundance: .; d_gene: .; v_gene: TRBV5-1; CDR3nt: TGCGCCAGCAGCGTCGGACAGACGAACACCGGGGAGCTGTTTTTT; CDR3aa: CASSVGQTNTGELFF
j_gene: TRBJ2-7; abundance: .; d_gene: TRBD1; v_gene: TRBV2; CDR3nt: TGTGCCAGCGGACAGGGTATTTCCGAGCAGTACTTC; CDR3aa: CASGQGISEQYF
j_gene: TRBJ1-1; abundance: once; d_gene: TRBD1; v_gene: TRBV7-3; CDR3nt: TGTGCCAGCAGTCAACGGACAGGCACTGAAGCTTTCTTT; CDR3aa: CASSQRTGTEAFF
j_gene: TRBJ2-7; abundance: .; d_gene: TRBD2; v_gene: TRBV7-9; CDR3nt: TGTGCCAGCAGCTTCGAGCGGGGGCTCCTTTGCGAGCAGTACTTC; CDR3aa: CASSFERGLLCEQYF
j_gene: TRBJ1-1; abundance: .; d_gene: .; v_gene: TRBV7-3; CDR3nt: TGTGCCAGCAGCTTAGGGCGAAACACTGAAGCTTTCTTT; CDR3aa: CASSLGRNTEAFF
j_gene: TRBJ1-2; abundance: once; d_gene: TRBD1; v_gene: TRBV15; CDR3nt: TGTGCCACCAGCTCGAACAGGGGGAGTAACTATGGCTACACCTTC; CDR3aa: CATSSNRGSNYGYTF
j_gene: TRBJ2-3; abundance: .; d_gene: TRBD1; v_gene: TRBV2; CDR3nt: TGTGCCAGCAGACCAAAGACAGGGCGAATCACAGATACGCAGTATTTT; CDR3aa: CASRPKTGRITDTQYF
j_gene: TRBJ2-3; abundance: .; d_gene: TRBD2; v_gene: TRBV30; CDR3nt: TGTGCCTGGAGTGTCCGACTAGCGGGAGTGGGTACGCAGTATTTT; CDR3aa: CAWSVRLAGVGTQYF
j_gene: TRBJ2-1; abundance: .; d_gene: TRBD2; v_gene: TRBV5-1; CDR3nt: TGCGCCAGCAGCTTGCGACTAGCGGGAACAGTTGAGCAGTTCTTC; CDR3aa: CASSLRLAGTVEQFF
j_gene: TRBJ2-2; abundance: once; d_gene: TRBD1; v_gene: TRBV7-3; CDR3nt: TGTGCCAGCAGCTTAACAGGGGGCAACGGGGAGCTGTTTTTT; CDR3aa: CASSLTGGNGELFF
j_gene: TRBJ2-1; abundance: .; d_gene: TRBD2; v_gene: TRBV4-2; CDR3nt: TGTGCCAGCAGCCTCCCACCCTGGGAGCGGGAGGATGAACGGAATGAGCAGTTCTTC; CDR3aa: CASSLPPWEREDERNEQFF
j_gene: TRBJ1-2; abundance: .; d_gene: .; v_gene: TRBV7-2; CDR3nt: TGTGCCAGCAGTCTTCCCGGGAGGTTCGCCCCCCGGTCGGGCTACACCTTC; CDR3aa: CASSLPGRFAPRSGYTF
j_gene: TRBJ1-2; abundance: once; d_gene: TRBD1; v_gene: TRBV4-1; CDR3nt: TGCGCCAGCAGCCAAGAACGAACAGGGGGCAGGTATGGCTACACCTTC; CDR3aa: CASSQERTGGRYGYTF
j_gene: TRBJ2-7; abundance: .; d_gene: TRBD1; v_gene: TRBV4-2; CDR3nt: TGTGCCAGCAGCCAAGAGGGACAGGGGTCCTACGAGCAGTACTTC; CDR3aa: CASSQEGQGSYEQYF
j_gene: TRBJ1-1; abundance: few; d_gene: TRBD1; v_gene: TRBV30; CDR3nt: TGTGCCTGGAGTCTAAACAGGGGGAAAGCTTTCTTT; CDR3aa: CAWSLNRGKAFF
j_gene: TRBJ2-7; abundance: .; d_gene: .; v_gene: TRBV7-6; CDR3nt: TGTGCCAGCAGCCTAAGACAAGGGGGACGAAGAAATCCGATAATCTACGAGCAGTACTTC; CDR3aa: CASSLRQGGRRNPIIYEQYF
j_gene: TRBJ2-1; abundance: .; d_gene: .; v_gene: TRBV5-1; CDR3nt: TGCGCCAGCAGCCCCAGACACTACAATGAGCAGTTCTTC; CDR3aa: CASSPRHYNEQFF
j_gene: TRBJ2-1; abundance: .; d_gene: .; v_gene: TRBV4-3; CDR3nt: TGCGCCAGCAGCCAAGATCAGGATTACAATGAGCAGTTCTTC; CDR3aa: CASSQDQDYNEQFF
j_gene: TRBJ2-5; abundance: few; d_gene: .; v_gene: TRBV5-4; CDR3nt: TGTGCCAGCAGTTCCCAATTTGAGACCCAGTACTTC; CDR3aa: CASSSQFETQYF
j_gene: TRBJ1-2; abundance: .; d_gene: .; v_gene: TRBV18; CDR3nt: TGTGCCAGCTCGCCGACAAGGAACTATGGCTACACCTTC; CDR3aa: CASSPTRNYGYTF
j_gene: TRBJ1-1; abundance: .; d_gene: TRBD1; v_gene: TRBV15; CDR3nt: TGTGCCACCAGCAGGGAAGCAGGGGGCGCAAAGGTGGCTTTCTTT; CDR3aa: CATSREAGGAKVAFF
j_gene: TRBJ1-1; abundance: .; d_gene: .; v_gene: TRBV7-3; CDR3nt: TGTGCCAGCAGCTTAAAATTCAGGTTGGCAGATCGTCCGATAGCTGAAGCTTTCTTT; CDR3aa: CASSLKFRLADRPIAEAFF
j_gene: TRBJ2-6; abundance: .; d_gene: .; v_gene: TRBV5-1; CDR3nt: TGCGCCACCTCGGCCGGGGGTGGGGCCAACGTCCTGACTTTC; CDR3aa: CATSAGGGANVLTF
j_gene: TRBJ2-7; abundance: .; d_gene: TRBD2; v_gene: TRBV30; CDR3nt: TGTGCCTGGAGTGTAGGAGCGGGGGGGTCCTACGAGCAGTACTTC; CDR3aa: CAWSVGAGGSYEQYF
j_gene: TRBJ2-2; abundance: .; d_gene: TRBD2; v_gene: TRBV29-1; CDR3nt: TGCAGCGTTGAAGGGACTAGCGGGGCTTCGAACACCGGGGAGCTGTTTTTT; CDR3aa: CSVEGTSGASNTGELFF
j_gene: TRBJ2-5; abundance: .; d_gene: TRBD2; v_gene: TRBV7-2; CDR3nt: TGTGCCAGCAGCTTGGTCGGGACTAGCGGGGGCGCACAAGAGACCCAGTACTTC; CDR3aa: CASSLVGTSGGAQETQYF
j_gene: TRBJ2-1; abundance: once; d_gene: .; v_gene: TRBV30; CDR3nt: TGTGCCTGGAGTGTAACGGGCAATGAGCAGTTCTTC; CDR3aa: CAWSVTGNEQFF
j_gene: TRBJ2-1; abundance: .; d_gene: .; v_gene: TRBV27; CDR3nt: TGTGCCAGCAGTTTTAGCCATGAGCAGTTCTTC; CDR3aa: CASSFSHEQFF
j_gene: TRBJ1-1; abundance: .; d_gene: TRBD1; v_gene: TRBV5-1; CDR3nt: TGCGCCAGCAGCTACGGACAGGCCACTGAAGCTTTCTTT; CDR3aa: CASSYGQATEAFF
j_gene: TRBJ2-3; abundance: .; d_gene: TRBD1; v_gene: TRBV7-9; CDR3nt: TGTGCCAGCAGCCAAGGGGTACAGGGGAGTGCAGATACGCAGTATTTT; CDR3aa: CASSQGVQGSADTQYF
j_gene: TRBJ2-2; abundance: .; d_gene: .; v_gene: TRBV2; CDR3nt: TGTGCCAGCAAGCCCCTGGTGGCCGGGGAGCTGTTTTTT; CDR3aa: CASKPLVAGELFF
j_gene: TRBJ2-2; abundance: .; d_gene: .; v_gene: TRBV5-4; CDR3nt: TGTGCCAGCAGCCCTGGAGGAGGTCAACTCACCGGGGAGCTGTTTTTT; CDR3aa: CASSPGGGQLTGELFF
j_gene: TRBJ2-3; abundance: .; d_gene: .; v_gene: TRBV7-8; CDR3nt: TGTGCCAGCAGCTCGATTGACAGGTTTTTGGGAGATACGCAGTATTTT; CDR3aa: CASSSIDRFLGDTQYF
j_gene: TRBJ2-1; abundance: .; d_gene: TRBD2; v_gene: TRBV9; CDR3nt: TGTGCCAGCAGCGTAGCAGCGGGGTACAATGAGCAGTTCTTC; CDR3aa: CASSVAAGYNEQFF
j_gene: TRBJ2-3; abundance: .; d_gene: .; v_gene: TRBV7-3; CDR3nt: TGTGCCAGCAGCTTAAAACCAACTAGCACAGATACGCAGTATTTT; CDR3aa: CASSLKPTSTDTQYF
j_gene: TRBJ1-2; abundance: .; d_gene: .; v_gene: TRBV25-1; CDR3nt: TGTGCCAGCAGTGGGGGGGGCGTCGGCTACACCTTC; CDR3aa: CASSGGGVGYTF
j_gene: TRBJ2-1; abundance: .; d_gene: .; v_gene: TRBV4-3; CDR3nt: TGCGCCAGCAGCCAAGGGAGGGCTCTAGGGGCCTATGAGCAGTTCTTC; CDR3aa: CASSQGRALGAYEQFF